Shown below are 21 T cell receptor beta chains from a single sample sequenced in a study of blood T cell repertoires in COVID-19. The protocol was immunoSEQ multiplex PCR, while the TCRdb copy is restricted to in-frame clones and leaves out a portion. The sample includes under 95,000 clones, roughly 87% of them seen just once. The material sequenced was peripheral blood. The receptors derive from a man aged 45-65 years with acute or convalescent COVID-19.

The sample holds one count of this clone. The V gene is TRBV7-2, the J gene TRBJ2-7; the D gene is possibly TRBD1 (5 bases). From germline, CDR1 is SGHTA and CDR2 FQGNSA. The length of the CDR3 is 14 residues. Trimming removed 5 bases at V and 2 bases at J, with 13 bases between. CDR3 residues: CASSIPAGTYEQYF. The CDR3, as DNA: TGTGCCAGCAGCATCCCCGCAGGGACCTACGAGCAGTACTTC. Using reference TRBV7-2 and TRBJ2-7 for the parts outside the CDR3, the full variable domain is GAGVSQSPSNKVTEKGKDVELRCDPISGHTALYWYRQSLGQGLEFLIYFQGNSAPDKSGLPSDRFSAERTGGSVSTLTIQRTQQEDSAVYLCASSIPAGTYEQYFGPGTRLTVT.

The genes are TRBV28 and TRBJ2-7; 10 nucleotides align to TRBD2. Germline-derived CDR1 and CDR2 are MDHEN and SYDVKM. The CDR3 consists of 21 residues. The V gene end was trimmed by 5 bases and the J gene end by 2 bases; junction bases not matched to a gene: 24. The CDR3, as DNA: TGTGCCAGCAGTCCCTCGGCTGTCTTCCCAGCTAGCGGGAGTTTTACCTACGAGCAGTACTTC. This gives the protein CASSPSAVFPASGSFTYEQYF.

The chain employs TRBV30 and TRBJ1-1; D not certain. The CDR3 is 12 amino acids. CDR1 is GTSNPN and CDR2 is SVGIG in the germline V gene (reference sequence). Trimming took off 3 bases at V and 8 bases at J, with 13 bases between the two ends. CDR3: CAWSLSDLEAFF. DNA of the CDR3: TGTGCCTGGAGCCTTAGCGACCTGGAAGCTTTCTTT.

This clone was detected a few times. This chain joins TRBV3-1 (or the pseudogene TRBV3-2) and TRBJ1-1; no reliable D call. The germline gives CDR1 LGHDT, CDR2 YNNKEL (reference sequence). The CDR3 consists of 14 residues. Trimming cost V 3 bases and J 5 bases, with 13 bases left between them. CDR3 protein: CASSHEAGGTEAFF. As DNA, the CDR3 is TGTGCCAGCAGCCACGAAGCCGGCGGGACTGAAGCTTTCTTT.

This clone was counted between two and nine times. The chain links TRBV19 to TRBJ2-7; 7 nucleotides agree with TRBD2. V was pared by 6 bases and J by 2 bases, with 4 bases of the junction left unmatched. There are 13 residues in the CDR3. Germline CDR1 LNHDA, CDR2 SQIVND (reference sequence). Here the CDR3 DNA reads TGTGCCAGTAGCAGAGGGACTACCTACGAGCAGTACTTC. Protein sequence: CASSRGTTYEQYF.

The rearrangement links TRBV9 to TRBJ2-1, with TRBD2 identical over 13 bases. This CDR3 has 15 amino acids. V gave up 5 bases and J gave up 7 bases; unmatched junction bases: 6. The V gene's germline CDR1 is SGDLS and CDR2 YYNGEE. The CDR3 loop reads CASSRTSGSVNEQFF. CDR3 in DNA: TGTGCCAGCAGTCGGACTAGCGGGAGTGTTAATGAGCAGTTCTTC.

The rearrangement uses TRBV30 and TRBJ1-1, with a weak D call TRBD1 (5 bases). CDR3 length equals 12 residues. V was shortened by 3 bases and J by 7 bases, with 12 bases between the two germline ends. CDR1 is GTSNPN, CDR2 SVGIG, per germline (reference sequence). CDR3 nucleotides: TGTGCCTGGAGCTTGTTCGGGGGTGAAGCTTTCTTT. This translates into CAWSLFGGEAFF.

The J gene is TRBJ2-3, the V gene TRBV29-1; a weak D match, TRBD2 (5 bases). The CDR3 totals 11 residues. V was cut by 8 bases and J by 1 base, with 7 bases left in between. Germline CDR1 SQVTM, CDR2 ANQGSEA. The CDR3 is CSFGGTDTQYF. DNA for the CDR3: TGCAGCTTCGGGGGCACAGATACGCAGTATTTT.

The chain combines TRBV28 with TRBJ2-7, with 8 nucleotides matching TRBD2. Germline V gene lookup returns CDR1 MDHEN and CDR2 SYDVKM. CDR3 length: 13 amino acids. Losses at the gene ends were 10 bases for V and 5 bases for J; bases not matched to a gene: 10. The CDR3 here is CATRKRGRNEQYF. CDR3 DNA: TGTGCCACCAGAAAGCGGGGGAGGAACGAGCAGTACTTC.

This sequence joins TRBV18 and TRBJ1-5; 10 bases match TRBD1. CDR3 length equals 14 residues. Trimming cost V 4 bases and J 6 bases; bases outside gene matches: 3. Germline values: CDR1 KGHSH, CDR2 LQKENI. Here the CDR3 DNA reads TGTGCCAGCTCACTCGACAGGGGGCTTCAGCCCCAGCATTTT. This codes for CASSLDRGLQPQHF.

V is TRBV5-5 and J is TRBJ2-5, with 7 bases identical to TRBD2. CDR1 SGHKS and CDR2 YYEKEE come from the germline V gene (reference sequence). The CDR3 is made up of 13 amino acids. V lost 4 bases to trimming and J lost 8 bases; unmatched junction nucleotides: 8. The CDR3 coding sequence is TGTGCCAGCAGCCCTCGGGGGGAGGATACCCAGTACTTC. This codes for CASSPRGEDTQYF. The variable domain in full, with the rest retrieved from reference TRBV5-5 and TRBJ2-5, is DAGVTQSPTHLIKTRGQQVTLRCSPISGHKSVSWYQQVLGQGPQFIFQYYEKEERGRGNFPDRFSARQFPNYSSELNVNALLLGDSALYLCASSPRGEDTQYFGPGTRLLVL.

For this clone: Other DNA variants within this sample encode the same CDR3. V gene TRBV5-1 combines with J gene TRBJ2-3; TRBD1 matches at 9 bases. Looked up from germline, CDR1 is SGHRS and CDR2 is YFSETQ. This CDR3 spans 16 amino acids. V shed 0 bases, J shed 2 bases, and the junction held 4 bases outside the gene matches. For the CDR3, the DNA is TGCGCCAGCAGCTTGGTGGGACAGGGTGCCACAGATACGCAGTATTTT. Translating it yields CASSLVGQGATDTQYF.

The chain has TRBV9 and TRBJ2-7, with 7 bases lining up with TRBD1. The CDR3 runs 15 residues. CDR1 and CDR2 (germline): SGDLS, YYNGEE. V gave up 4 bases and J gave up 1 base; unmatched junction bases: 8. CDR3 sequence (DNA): TGTGCCAGCAGCCCTATTCCGGGACAGTCCTACGAGCAGTACTTC. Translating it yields CASSPIPGQSYEQYF.

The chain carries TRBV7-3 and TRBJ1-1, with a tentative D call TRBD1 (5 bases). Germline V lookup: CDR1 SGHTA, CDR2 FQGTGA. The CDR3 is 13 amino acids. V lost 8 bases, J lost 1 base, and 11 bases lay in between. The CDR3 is CASLRGPNTEAFF. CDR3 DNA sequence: TGTGCCAGCTTAAGGGGCCCGAACACTGAAGCTTTCTTT.

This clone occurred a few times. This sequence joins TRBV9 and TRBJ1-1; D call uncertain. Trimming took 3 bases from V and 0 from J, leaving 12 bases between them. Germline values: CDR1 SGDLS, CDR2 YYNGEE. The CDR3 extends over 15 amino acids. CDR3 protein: CASSALSQMNTEAFF. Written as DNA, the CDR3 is TGTGCCAGCAGCGCCCTCAGTCAGATGAACACTGAAGCTTTCTTT.

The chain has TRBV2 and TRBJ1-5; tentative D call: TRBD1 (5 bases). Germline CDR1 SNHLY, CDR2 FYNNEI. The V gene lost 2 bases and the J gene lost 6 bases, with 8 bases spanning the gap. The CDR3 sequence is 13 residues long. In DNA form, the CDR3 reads TGTGCCAGCAGTGAATCCGGGGGTCAGCCCCAGCATTTT. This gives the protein CASSESGGQPQHF.

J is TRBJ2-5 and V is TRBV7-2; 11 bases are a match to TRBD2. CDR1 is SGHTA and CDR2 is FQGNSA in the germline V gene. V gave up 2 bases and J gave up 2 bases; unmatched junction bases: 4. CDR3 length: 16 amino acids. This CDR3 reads CASSLRPSGGQETQYF. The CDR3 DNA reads TGTGCCAGCAGCTTACGTCCTAGCGGGGGGCAAGAGACCCAGTACTTC.

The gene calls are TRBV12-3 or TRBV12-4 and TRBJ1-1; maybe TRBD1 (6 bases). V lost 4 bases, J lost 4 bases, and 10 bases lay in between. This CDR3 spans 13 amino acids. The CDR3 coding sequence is TGTGCCAGCAGTTCAACAGGGAGCACTGAAGCTTTCTTT. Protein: CASSSTGSTEAFF.

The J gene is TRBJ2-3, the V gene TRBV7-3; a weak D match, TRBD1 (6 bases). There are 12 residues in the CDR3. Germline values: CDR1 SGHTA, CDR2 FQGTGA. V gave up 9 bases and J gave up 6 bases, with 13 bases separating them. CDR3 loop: CASSTGLDTQYF. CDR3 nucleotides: TGTGCCAGTTCCACAGGGCTCGATACGCAGTATTTT.

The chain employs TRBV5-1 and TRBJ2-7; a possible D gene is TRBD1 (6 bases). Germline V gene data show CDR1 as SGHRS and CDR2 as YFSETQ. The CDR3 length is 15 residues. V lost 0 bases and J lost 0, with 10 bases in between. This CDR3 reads CASSLGQDSSYEQYF. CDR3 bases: TGCGCCAGCAGCTTGGGACAGGACAGCTCCTACGAGCAGTACTTC.

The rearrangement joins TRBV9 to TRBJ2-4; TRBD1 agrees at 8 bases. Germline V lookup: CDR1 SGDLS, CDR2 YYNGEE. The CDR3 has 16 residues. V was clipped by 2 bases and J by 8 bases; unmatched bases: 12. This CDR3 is CASSVSGRGRSDIQYF. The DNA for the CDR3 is TGTGCCAGCAGCGTTTCGGGCAGGGGGCGTTCGGACATTCAGTACTTC.